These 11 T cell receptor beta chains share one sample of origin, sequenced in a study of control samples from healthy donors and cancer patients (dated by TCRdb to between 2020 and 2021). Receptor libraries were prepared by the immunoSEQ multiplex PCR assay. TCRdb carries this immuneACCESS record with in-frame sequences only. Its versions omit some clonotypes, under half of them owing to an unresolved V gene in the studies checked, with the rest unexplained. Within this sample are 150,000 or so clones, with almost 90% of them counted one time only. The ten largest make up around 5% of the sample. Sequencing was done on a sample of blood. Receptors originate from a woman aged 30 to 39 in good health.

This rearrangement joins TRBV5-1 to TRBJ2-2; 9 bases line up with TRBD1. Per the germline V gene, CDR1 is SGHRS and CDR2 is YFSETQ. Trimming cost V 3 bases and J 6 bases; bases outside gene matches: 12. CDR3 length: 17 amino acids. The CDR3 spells CASSWTPRDRVPGELFF. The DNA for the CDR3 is TGCGCCAGCAGCTGGACCCCCCGGGACAGGGTCCCCGGGGAGCTGTTTTTT. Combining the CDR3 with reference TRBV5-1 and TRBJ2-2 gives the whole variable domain KAGVTQTPRYLIKTRGQQVTLSCSPISGHRSVSWYQQTPGQGLQFLFEYFSETQRNKGNFPGRFSGRQFSNSRSEMNVSTLELGDSALYLCASSWTPRDRVPGELFFGEGSRLTVL.

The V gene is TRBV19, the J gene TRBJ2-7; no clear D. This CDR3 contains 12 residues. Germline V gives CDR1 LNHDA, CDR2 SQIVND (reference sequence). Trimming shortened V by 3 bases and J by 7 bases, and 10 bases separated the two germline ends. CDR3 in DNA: TGTGCCAGTAGTATTGGCAGTTCTGAGCAGTACTTC. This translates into CASSIGSSEQYF.

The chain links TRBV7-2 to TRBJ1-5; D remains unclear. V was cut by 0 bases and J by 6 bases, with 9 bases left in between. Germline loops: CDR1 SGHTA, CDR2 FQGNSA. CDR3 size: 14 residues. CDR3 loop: CASSLAFSGQPQHF. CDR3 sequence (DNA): TGTGCCAGCAGCTTAGCCTTCTCCGGTCAGCCCCAGCATTTT.

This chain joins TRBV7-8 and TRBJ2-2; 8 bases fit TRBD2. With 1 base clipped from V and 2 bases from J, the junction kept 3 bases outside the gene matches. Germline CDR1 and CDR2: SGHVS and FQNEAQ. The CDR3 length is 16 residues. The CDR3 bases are TGTGCCAGCAGCTTAGATAGCGGGATAAACACCGGGGAGCTGTTTTTT. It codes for CASSLDSGINTGELFF.

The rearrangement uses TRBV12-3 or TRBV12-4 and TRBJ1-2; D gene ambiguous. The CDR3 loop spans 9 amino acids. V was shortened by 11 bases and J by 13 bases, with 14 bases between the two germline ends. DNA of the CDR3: TGTGCCCGCCCTTCCCCCTCCACCTTC. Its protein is CARPSPSTF.

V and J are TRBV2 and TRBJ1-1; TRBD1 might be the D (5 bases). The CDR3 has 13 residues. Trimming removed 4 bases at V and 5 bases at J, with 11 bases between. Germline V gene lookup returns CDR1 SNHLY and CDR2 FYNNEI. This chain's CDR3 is CASSAYAGTEAFF. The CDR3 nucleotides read TGTGCCAGCAGTGCCTATGCAGGGACTGAAGCTTTCTTT. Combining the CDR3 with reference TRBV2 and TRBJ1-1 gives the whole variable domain EPEVTQTPSHQVTQMGQEVILRCVPISNHLYFYWYRQILGQKVEFLVSFYNNEISEKSEIFDDQFSVERPDGSNFTLKIRSTKLEDSAMYFCASSAYAGTEAFFGQGTRLTVV.

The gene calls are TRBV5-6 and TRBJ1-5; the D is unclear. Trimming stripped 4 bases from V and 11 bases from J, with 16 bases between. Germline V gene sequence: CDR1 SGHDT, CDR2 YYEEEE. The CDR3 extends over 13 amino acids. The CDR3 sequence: CASSRSVEAAQHF. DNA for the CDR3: TGTGCCAGCAGCCGATCGGTGGAAGCAGCCCAGCATTTT.

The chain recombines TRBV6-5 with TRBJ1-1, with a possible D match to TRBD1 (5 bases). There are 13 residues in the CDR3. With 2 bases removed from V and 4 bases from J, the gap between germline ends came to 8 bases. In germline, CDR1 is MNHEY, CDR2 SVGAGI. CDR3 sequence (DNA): TGTGCCAGCAGTTACGGGGGGGGCACTGAAGCTTTCTTT. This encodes CASSYGGGTEAFF.

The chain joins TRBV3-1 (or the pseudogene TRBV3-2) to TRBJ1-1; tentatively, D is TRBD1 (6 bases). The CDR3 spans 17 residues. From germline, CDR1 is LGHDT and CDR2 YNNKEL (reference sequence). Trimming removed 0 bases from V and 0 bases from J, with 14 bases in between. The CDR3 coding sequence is TGTGCCAGCAGCCAAGATTTGGCAGGGGTAATGAACACTGAAGCTTTCTTT. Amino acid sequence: CASSQDLAGVMNTEAFF.

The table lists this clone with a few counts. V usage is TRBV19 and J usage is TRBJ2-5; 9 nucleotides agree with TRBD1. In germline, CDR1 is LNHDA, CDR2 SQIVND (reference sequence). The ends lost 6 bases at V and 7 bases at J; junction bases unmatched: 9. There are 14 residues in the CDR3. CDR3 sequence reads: CASRGTGPVGTQYF. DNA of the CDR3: TGTGCCAGTAGAGGGACAGGGCCTGTTGGGACCCAGTACTTC.

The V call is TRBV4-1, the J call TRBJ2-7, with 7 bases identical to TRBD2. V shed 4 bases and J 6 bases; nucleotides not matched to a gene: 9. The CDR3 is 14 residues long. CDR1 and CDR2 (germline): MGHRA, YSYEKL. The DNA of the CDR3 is TGCGCCAGCAGCCCGTGGGACTATTCGGTCGAGCAGTACTTC. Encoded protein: CASSPWDYSVEQYF.